These 18 T cell receptor beta chains were sequenced from one sample in a study of identical twins. TCRdb re-called the 5' RACE reads with MiXCR, one entry per CDR3 protein. The data show about 160,000 distinct CDR3 sequences, around 3.5% seen once. Sequenced material: memory T cells sorted from blood. All receptors derive from a young man in good health.

The chain combines TRBV20-1 with TRBJ1-3, with TRBD1 matching over 8 bases. This CDR3 has 19 amino acids. Losses at the gene ends were 3 bases for V and 0 bases for J; bases not matched to a gene: 16. Germline loops: CDR1 DFQATT, CDR2 SNEGSKA (reference sequence). The chain's CDR3 is CSARFPKTGELISGNTIYF. The DNA for the CDR3 is TGCAGTGCTAGGTTCCCGAAGACAGGGGAATTAATCTCTGGAAACACCATATATTTT.

There are many counts of this clonotype. The chain links TRBV28 to TRBJ2-2; 15 bases are a match to TRBD2. The germline gives CDR1 MDHEN, CDR2 SYDVKM. V shed 4 bases and J 7 bases; nucleotides not matched to a gene: 7. The CDR3 loop spans 17 amino acids. CDR3 bases: TGTGCCAGCAGTTCCCCCGGGACTAGCGGGAGGTACGGGGAGCTGTTTTTT. Residues: CASSSPGTSGRYGELFF.

In its sample, this clonotype was seen many times. The chain employs TRBV7-2 and TRBJ2-1; 16 bases are shared with TRBD2. Germline V gene lookup returns CDR1 SGHTA and CDR2 FQGNSA. V lost 0 bases and J lost 0; bases outside the gene matches: 11. The CDR3 totals 22 residues. The CDR3: CASSLAFGAGLAGGSSYNEQFF. CDR3 nucleotide sequence: TGTGCCAGCAGCTTAGCCTTTGGAGCGGGACTAGCGGGAGGGAGCTCCTACAATGAGCAGTTCTTC.

This clonotype was detected many times. The chain carries TRBV10-1 and TRBJ2-7; a weak D match, TRBD2 (6 bases). The length of the CDR3 is 13 residues. The V end lost 4 bases, the J end lost 7 bases, and 14 bases lay between the germline ends. The germline CDR1 and CDR2 sequences are WNHNN and SYGVQD (reference sequence). CDR3 bases: TGCGCCAGCAGTGTTGGTCTGGCGGGAGAGCAGTACGTC. The encoded protein is CASSVGLAGEQYV.

This clonotype was seen ten or more times. This sequence joins TRBV2 and TRBJ1-1; 9 bases align to TRBD1. The CDR3 consists of 14 residues. V shed 5 bases and J 4 bases; nucleotides not matched to a gene: 5. The germline gives CDR1 SNHLY, CDR2 FYNNEI. This CDR3 reads CASSTRQGVTEAFF. In DNA, the CDR3 is TGTGCCAGCAGTACTCGACAGGGGGTCACTGAAGCTTTCTTT. Complete variable domain (other parts from reference TRBV2 and TRBJ1-1): EPEVTQTPSHQVTQMGQEVILRCVPISNHLYFYWYRQILGQKVEFLVSFYNNEISEKSEIFDDQFSVERPDGSNFTLKIRSTKLEDSAMYFCASSTRQGVTEAFFGQGTRLTVV.

At least ten counts were recorded for this clonotype. The rearrangement joins TRBV12-3 or TRBV12-4 to TRBJ1-1, with D unresolved. Trimming cost V 4 bases and J 1 base, with 7 bases left between them. CDR3 length equals 13 residues. CDR3 in amino acids: CASSYRRNTEAFF. The CDR3 DNA sequence: TGTGCCAGCAGTTACCGCAGGAACACTGAAGCTTTCTTT.

This clonotype was seen ten or more times. The chain employs TRBV7-2 and TRBJ2-3, with D unclear. This CDR3 spans 16 amino acids. The V and J ends lost 3 bases and 1 base respectively, with 14 bases between them. Germline loops: CDR1 SGHTA, CDR2 FQGNSA. CDR3 nucleotides: TGTGCCAGCAGCTTCGTAATGGCCCTGGGCACAGATACGCAGTATTTT. It is translated as CASSFVMALGTDTQYF.

This clonotype was counted at least ten times. The chain joins TRBV20-1 to TRBJ2-3; D may be TRBD2 (5 bases). Trimming pared 6 bases from V and 2 bases from J, leaving 12 bases between. The germline CDR1 and CDR2 sequences are DFQATT and SNEGSKA (reference sequence). This CDR3 region has 13 residues. The CDR3 spells CSASGRDTDTQYF. In nucleotides, the CDR3 is TGCAGTGCCTCCGGACGGGACACAGATACGCAGTATTTT.

This clonotype has a count of ten or more. The V call is TRBV20-1, the J call TRBJ2-1, with D maybe TRBD2 (6 bases). The CDR3 contains 16 residues. Germline CDR1 is DFQATT and CDR2 is SNEGSKA (reference sequence). Trimming took 6 bases from V and 0 from J, leaving 18 bases between them. CDR3 in DNA: TGCAGTGCACCCCCCTTTCGGGAGAGCTCCTACAATGAGCAGTTCTTC. This gives the protein CSAPPFRESSYNEQFF.

This clonotype was counted at least ten times. The CDR3 coding sequence is TGTGCCAGCAGCTCACAACGGACGAGGTTTTACGAGCAGTACTTC. It codes for CASSSQRTRFYEQYF. This chain joins TRBV7-6 and TRBJ2-7; D call uncertain. The germline gives CDR1 SGHVS, CDR2 FNYEAQ. V was clipped by 4 bases and J by 4 bases, with 17 bases between them. CDR3 length equals 15 residues.

The V call is TRBV5-1, the J call TRBJ2-5; a weak D match, TRBD2 (6 bases). The germline V and J ends were trimmed by 4 bases and 4 bases, with 11 bases remaining between them. CDR1 is SGHRS and CDR2 is YFSETQ in the germline V gene. The CDR3 spans 13 residues. Here the CDR3 reads CASSVGGVETQYF. CDR3 in DNA: TGCGCCAGCAGCGTCGGGGGTGTAGAGACCCAGTACTTC.

This clonotype was observed many times. This chain connects TRBV20-1 to TRBJ1-1; tentative D call: TRBD1 (6 bases). The CDR3 loop spans 13 amino acids. V gave up 3 bases and J gave up 5 bases, with 13 bases separating them. CDR1 and CDR2 (germline): DFQATT, SNEGSKA (reference sequence). CDR3 coding DNA: TGCAGTGCTAGTGACGGGGGGGCTACTGAAGCTTTCTTT. Its translation is CSASDGGATEAFF.

This clonotype has ten or more counts. V and J are TRBV4-3 and TRBJ2-3; the match to TRBD1 covers 7 bases. This CDR3 contains 15 residues. Germline CDR1 is LGHNA and CDR2 is YSLEER. Losses at the gene ends were 0 bases for V and 4 bases for J; bases not matched to a gene: 4. The CDR3 here is CASSQEGTEADTQYF. The CDR3 DNA reads TGCGCCAGCAGCCAAGAGGGGACAGAGGCAGATACGCAGTATTTT.

In this sample, this clonotype turned up many times. This rearrangement joins TRBV20-1 to TRBJ1-1; no firm D call. Germline CDR1 DFQATT, CDR2 SNEGSKA (reference sequence). V dropped 4 bases and J dropped 1 base, with 16 bases sitting between them. This CDR3 region has 15 residues. The CDR3 DNA reads TGCAGTGCTAAAAAAGCAACTCTCCGGAACACTGAAGCTTTCTTT. Translated: CSAKKATLRNTEAFF.

This clonotype has ten or more counts. The chain carries TRBV6-2 or TRBV6-3 and TRBJ1-1; D unclear. The CDR3 spans 11 residues. Germline V gene sequence: CDR1 MNHEY, CDR2 SVGEGT. With 11 bases removed from V and 4 bases from J, the gap between germline ends came to 11 bases. The CDR3, as DNA: TGTGCCGGAAGCATGGGCACTGAAGCTTTCTTT. This codes for CAGSMGTEAFF.

This clonotype was detected many times. The chain employs TRBV9 and TRBJ1-3, with a tentative D call TRBD1 (5 bases). V lost 0 bases and J 0 bases, leaving 13 bases between the germline ends. The CDR3 is 17 residues long. The germline gives CDR1 SGDLS, CDR2 YYNGEE. CDR3 coding DNA: TGTGCCAGCAGCGTAGGGCACAGGATCTTCTCTGGAAACACCATATATTTT. As protein: CASSVGHRIFSGNTIYF.

This clonotype was picked up many times. The chain combines TRBV10-3 with TRBJ2-1; 8 bases are shared with TRBD2. The CDR3 extends over 14 amino acids. V gave up 11 bases and J gave up 8 bases; unmatched junction bases: 14. Germline CDR1 reads ENHRY; CDR2 reads SYGVKD. Here the CDR3 DNA reads TGTGCCTCTACACTAGCGGCGAGGGACGATGAGCAGTTCTTC. Protein product: CASTLAARDDEQFF.

The sample holds many counts of this clonotype. CDR3 nucleotide sequence: TGTGCCACCAGCAGAGGAGGGGAGGGAGAGACCCAGTACTTC. Its translation is CATSRGGEGETQYF. V and J are TRBV15 and TRBJ2-5; 7 bases fit TRBD2. V was clipped by 1 base and J by 4 bases; unmatched bases: 3. CDR1 is LNHNV and CDR2 is YYDKDF in the germline V gene (reference sequence). The CDR3 has 14 residues.